The clone carrying this TCR beta chain appeared once. Its antigen is as yet unknown. Sequencing used immunoSEQ multiplex PCR; TCRdb keeps in-frame clones, though not all of them. Here the sample spans 130,000 or so clones, just over 85% being singletons. The sample comes from a study of T cell responses to AZD1222 COVID-19 vaccine. Findings and caveats of the study: Donors were largely white British and mainly female; clonal diversity was possibly underestimated. Repertoire sampling occurred only after the peak T cell response. Reports say nearly half of spike-specific TCRs go after unmutated variant regions.

Germline CDR1 reads SNHLY; CDR2 reads FYNNEI. V lost 6 bases, J lost 7 bases, and 10 bases lay in between. CDR3 length: 12 amino acids. Material: peripheral blood, obtained on day 0 of AZD1222 vaccination. This clonotype originated in an adult in good health. The genes are TRBV2 and TRBJ1-5; D unresolved. In DNA, the CDR3 is TGTGCCAGCAGGGGGTCCGACCAGCCCCAGCATTTT. It codes for CASRGSDQPQHF.